The clone carrying this T cell receptor (beta chain) was seen ten or more times. No antigen is known for it. The data belong to a study of human T cells and chemical hapten exposure. Findings and limits, study-wide: Expanded TCRs grouped into significantly more large CDR3 similarity clusters than controls produced. Sensitizing with DPC caused no change in TCRs above 1 in 1000 frequency.

The CDR3 is 14 residues long. V was cut by 5 bases and J by 4 bases, with 11 bases left in between. Time point reported: pre-sensitization, week 0. Treatment: therapeutic diphenylcyclopropenone sensitization with weekly scalp DPC. From whole blood left unfractionated, total RNA was extracted. Each CDR3 protein is one row after TCRdb ran MiXCR on the RACE reads. The table shows about 120,000 distinct CDR3 sequences, with approximately 12% occurring only once. The source is a woman between 18 and 29 years old with alopecia areata. Some clones in this sample may be carry-over from other donors' samples. Sequences were derived from whole blood, sampled in connection with sensitization to the hapten diphenylcyclopropenone (DPC). The chain couples TRBV12-3 or TRBV12-4 to TRBJ1-4, with D maybe TRBD1 (5 bases). CDR3 sequence: CASSLRQFNEKLFF. The CDR3 DNA sequence: TGTGCCAGCAGTCTAAGACAGTTTAATGAAAAACTGTTTTTT.